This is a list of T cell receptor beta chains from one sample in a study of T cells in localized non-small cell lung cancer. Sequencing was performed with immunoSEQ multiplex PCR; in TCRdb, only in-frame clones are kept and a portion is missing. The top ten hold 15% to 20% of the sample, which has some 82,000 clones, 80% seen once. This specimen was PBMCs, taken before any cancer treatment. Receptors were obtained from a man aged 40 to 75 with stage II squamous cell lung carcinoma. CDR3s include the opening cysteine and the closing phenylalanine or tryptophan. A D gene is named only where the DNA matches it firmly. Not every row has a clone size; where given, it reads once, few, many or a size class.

CDR3 DNA: TGTGCCAGCAGCACCGGACAGGGACGAAGGAACACTGAAGCTTTCTTT
CDR3 protein: CASSTGQGRRNTEAFF
J gene: TRBJ1-1
V gene: TRBV13
clone size: .
D gene: TRBD1

CDR3 DNA: TGTGCCAGCAGTAAACCGGACAGCACGAAACAGTTCTTC
CDR3 protein: CASSKPDSTKQFF
J gene: TRBJ2-1
V gene: TRBV28
clone size: .
D gene: .

CDR3 DNA: TGTGCCACCAGCAGCATAGATAGCGGGAGGGTGGGAAAAAACATTCAGTACTTC
CDR3 protein: CATSSIDSGRVGKNIQYF
J gene: TRBJ2-4
V gene: TRBV15
clone size: .
D gene: TRBD2

CDR3 DNA: TGTGCCAGCAGCTACAGGGGAAACTACAATGAGCAGTTCTTC
CDR3 protein: CASSYRGNYNEQFF
J gene: TRBJ2-1
V gene: TRBV9
clone size: .
D gene: TRBD1

CDR3 DNA: TGCGCCAGCAGCTTGACGGGACAGATCACAGATACGCAGTATTTT
CDR3 protein: CASSLTGQITDTQYF
J gene: TRBJ2-3
V gene: TRBV5-1
clone size: .
D gene: TRBD1

CDR3 DNA: TGCGCCAGCAGCCAAGATCGAGCGGGAGAAGGAACAGATACGCAGTATTTT
CDR3 protein: CASSQDRAGEGTDTQYF
J gene: TRBJ2-3
V gene: TRBV4-1
clone size: .
D gene: TRBD2

CDR3 DNA: TGCGCCAGCTCCAGACTAGCGGGAGAAGAGCAGTACTTC
CDR3 protein: CASSRLAGEEQYF
J gene: TRBJ2-7
V gene: TRBV5-1
clone size: .
D gene: TRBD2

CDR3 DNA: TGTGCCAGCAGCGTAGAGCCCGGAGTACTCTCTGGGGCCAACGTCCTGACTTTC
CDR3 protein: CASSVEPGVLSGANVLTF
J gene: TRBJ2-6
V gene: TRBV9
clone size: .
D gene: .

CDR3 DNA: TGTGCCAGCAGGGTTTTGGAGAACTATGGCTACACCTTC
CDR3 protein: CASRVLENYGYTF
J gene: TRBJ1-2
V gene: TRBV19
clone size: .
D gene: .

CDR3 DNA: TGTGCCAGTAGTGTGTTGACTAGCGGGAGACCCGGGGAGCTGTTTTTT
CDR3 protein: CASSVLTSGRPGELFF
J gene: TRBJ2-2
V gene: TRBV19
clone size: .
D gene: TRBD2

CDR3 DNA: TGTGCCAGCAGCGGAGGGACTCAGATATACTACGAGCAGTACTTC
CDR3 protein: CASSGGTQIYYEQYF
J gene: TRBJ2-7
V gene: TRBV5-4
clone size: few
D gene: .

CDR3 DNA: TGTGCCAGCAGCTTCGCGGGGGAGGGGGTCAATCAGCCCCAGCATTTT
CDR3 protein: CASSFAGEGVNQPQHF
J gene: TRBJ1-5
V gene: TRBV5-6
clone size: .
D gene: .

CDR3 DNA: TGTGCCAGCAGCAAAACTACAGATACGCAGTATTTT
CDR3 protein: CASSKTTDTQYF
J gene: TRBJ2-3
V gene: TRBV21-1
clone size: .
D gene: .

CDR3 DNA: TGTGCCAGCAGTTCCGGGGAAATTAACTATGGCTACACCTTC
CDR3 protein: CASSSGEINYGYTF
J gene: TRBJ1-2
V gene: TRBV28
clone size: .
D gene: .

CDR3 DNA: TGTGCCAGCAGCTCAGACACTAGCACCGACACAGATACGCAGTATTTT
CDR3 protein: CASSSDTSTDTDTQYF
J gene: TRBJ2-3
V gene: TRBV7-9
clone size: .
D gene: .